This T cell receptor beta chain originates from a study of shared clonotypes between healthy human individuals. The ends were cut back, 7 bases at V and 3 bases at J, with 16 bases in the middle. This CDR3 has 14 residues. Germline V gene sequence: CDR1 SGHRS, CDR2 YFSETQ. Study results and limitations: With a handful of donors compared, approximately 5.5% of naive CD4 clonotypes were shared.

Assay execution proceeded at the deep level. The assay was immunoSEQ multiplex PCR, and TCRdb's table has in-frame clones only and misses some. The sample carries around 990,000 clones, 70% to 80% recorded once. In the case of this clone: What it binds is unknown.

CD45RA+ naive and CD45RA-negative memory subsets were separated from CD4+ cells. This sequence was found in a man aged 18 to 35 in good health. Some clones in this sample may be carry-over from other donors' samples. Material for sequencing was memory CD4+ T cells from PBMCs. Subset: CD45RA-negative fraction. The rearrangement uses TRBV5-1 and TRBJ2-5; D is possibly TRBD2 (6 bases). CDR3 DNA sequence: TGCGCCAGCGCGGGATATAAAACGAAAGAGACCCAGTACTTC. Translating it yields CASAGYKTKETQYF.